These T cell receptor beta chains were read from a single sample in a study of blood T cell repertoires in COVID-19. Repertoires were generated with immunoSEQ multiplex PCR, while TCRdb's copy carries only in-frame clones and drops some. This sample has some 48,000 clones, with 60% to 80% found just once. Sequencing was done on a sample of PBMCs or T cells enriched from blood (not recorded which). The receptors stem from a woman aged 50 to 65 with acute COVID-19. Both conserved end residues are part of each CDR3. A D gene is named only where the DNA matches it firmly. Size tells how often a clone was seen (once, few, many) or the class of an expanded clone, and some rows leave it out.

>TRBD2|NA|TRBJ2-2|TRBV4-2
CASSQGTGGNTGELFF
TGTGCCAGCAGCCAAGGAACGGGGGGGAACACCGGGGAGCTGTTTTTT
>NA|NA|TRBJ1-2|TRBV5-1
CASSLAGLVLDGYTF
TGCGCCAGCAGCTTGGCAGGGCTAGTTCTTGATGGCTACACCTTC
>NA|NA|TRBJ2-7|TRBV6-5
CASSRTRTVTYEQYF
TGTGCCAGCAGCCGAACGAGGACTGTCACCTACGAGCAGTACTTC
>TRBD2|NA|TRBJ2-3|TRBV4-1
CASSQLAGRGTDTQYF
TGCGCCAGCAGCCAATTAGCGGGGAGGGGGACAGATACGCAGTATTTT
>TRBD1|NA|TRBJ1-1|TRBV13
CASSASRQGENTEAFF
TGTGCCAGCAGCGCCTCCCGACAGGGTGAGAACACTGAAGCTTTCTTT
>NA|once|TRBJ2-3|TRBV15
CATSIGGRTDTQYF
TGTGCCACCAGCATCGGGGGGCGGACAGATACGCAGTATTTT
>TRBD1|NA|TRBJ1-3|TRBV4-2
CASSQDRQGTNTIYF
TGTGCCAGCAGCCAAGACCGACAGGGAACAAACACCATATATTTT
>TRBD1|NA|TRBJ2-1|TRBV30
CASQGYNEQFF
TGTGCCTCACAGGGGTACAATGAGCAGTTCTTC
>NA|NA|TRBJ1-1|TRBV6-5
CASSPGVNTEAFF
TGTGCCAGCAGTCCCGGGGTAAACACTGAAGCTTTCTTT
>NA|NA|TRBJ2-5|TRBV3-1/TRBV3-2
CASSLGTQETQYF
TGTGCCAGCAGCCTCGGGACACAAGAGACCCAGTACTTC
>TRBD2|NA|TRBJ2-2|TRBV7-3
CASSLLPGLAGPGTGELFF
TGTGCCAGCAGCTTACTGCCGGGACTAGCGGGCCCAGGGACCGGGGAGCTGTTTTTT
>NA|once|TRBJ1-2|TRBV10-3
CAISVLQGLYGYTF
TGTGCCATCAGTGTCTTACAGGGCCTATATGGCTACACCTTC
>NA|few|TRBJ2-4|TRBV2
CASMVPISILAKNIQYF
TGTGCCAGCATGGTCCCAATTAGCATTCTAGCCAAAAACATTCAGTACTTC
>NA|NA|TRBJ1-3|TRBV12-3/TRBV12-4
CASSFGGNTIYF
TGTGCCAGCAGTTTTGGCGGAAACACCATATATTTT
>TRBD1|NA|TRBJ2-3|TRBV5-1
CASSLATQGAGWADTQYF
TGCGCCAGCAGCTTGGCAACACAGGGGGCTGGTTGGGCAGATACGCAGTATTTT
>NA|NA|TRBJ2-5|TRBV10-3
CAIRDSLLETQYF
TGTGCCATCAGGGACAGCCTCTTGGAGACCCAGTACTTC
>TRBD2|NA|TRBJ2-7|TRBV5-4
CASSERTSYEQYF
TGTGCCAGCAGCGAGCGGACTAGCTACGAGCAGTACTTC
>TRBD1|NA|TRBJ1-1|TRBV5-1
CASSGRGEANTEAFF
TGCGCCAGCAGCGGCAGGGGGGAGGCCAACACTGAAGCTTTCTTT
>TRBD1|NA|TRBJ1-6|TRBV19
CASSTSGTGDSPLHF
TGTGCCAGTAGTACATCCGGGACAGGGGATTCACCCCTCCACTTT
>NA|NA|TRBJ2-1|TRBV20-1
CSAGLLREQFF
TGCAGTGCTGGACTTTTACGGGAGCAGTTCTTC
>TRBD1|NA|TRBJ2-1|TRBV23-1
CASSSPSGTGGANYNEQFF
TGCGCCAGCAGTTCTCCATCCGGGACAGGGGGCGCGAACTACAATGAGCAGTTCTTC
>TRBD1|NA|TRBJ1-5|TRBV2
CASSETLTGAGQPQHF
TGTGCCAGCAGTGAAACCCTGACAGGGGCGGGTCAGCCCCAGCATTTT
>TRBD1|NA|TRBJ2-4|TRBV27
CASSLGTERDIQYF
TGTGCCAGCAGTTTGGGGACAGAGAGGGACATTCAGTACTTC
>TRBD2|NA|TRBJ2-7|TRBV24-1
CATSHPSGGIYEQYF
TGTGCCACCAGCCATCCTAGCGGGGGCATCTACGAGCAGTACTTC
>TRBD2|NA|TRBJ2-1|TRBV5-1
CASSLLAGGLNEQFF
TGCGCCAGCAGCTTACTAGCGGGGGGGCTCAATGAGCAGTTCTTC
>NA|NA|TRBJ1-6|TRBV5-6
CASSLGLDGSPLHF
TGTGCCAGCAGCTTGGGACTGGATGGTTCACCCCTCCACTTT
>TRBD1|NA|TRBJ1-2|TRBV7-8
CASSPQGDYGYTF
TGTGCCAGCAGCCCACAGGGGGACTATGGCTACACCTTC
>TRBD2|NA|TRBJ2-1|TRBV7-3
CASSRTTSANEQFF
TGTGCCAGCAGTCGAACCACTAGCGCCAATGAGCAGTTCTTC
>NA|once|TRBJ1-1|TRBV5-1
CASSLLAGDHYTEAFF
TGCGCCAGCAGCTTGCTGGCAGGGGATCATTACACTGAAGCTTTCTTT
>NA|NA|TRBJ1-5|TRBV19
CASSRGQPQHF
TGTGCCAGTAGTAGAGGTCAGCCCCAGCATTTT
>TRBD1|NA|TRBJ1-1|TRBV5-5
CASSFADRATEAFF
TGTGCCAGCAGCTTCGCGGACAGGGCCACTGAAGCTTTCTTT
>NA|NA|TRBJ1-5|TRBV3-1/TRBV3-2
CASSQGGGGNQPQHF
TGTGCCAGCAGCCAAGGAGGGGGAGGCAATCAGCCCCAGCATTTT
>TRBD1|NA|TRBJ1-2|TRBV15
CATSRDQMTGNYGYTF
TGTGCCACCAGCAGAGACCAAATGACAGGGAACTATGGCTACACCTTC
>TRBD1|NA|TRBJ2-2|TRBV3-1/TRBV3-2
CASSQDWGQGENTGELFF
TGTGCCAGCAGCCAAGATTGGGGCCAGGGGGAGAACACCGGGGAGCTGTTTTTT
>NA|NA|TRBJ1-2|TRBV30
CAWSGGVSYGYTF
TGTGCCTGGAGTGGGGGAGTGAGCTATGGCTACACCTTC
>NA|NA|TRBJ2-3|TRBV5-1
CASSLNSGQGADTQYF
TGCGCCAGCAGCTTGAATAGTGGGCAGGGCGCAGATACGCAGTATTTT
>NA|few|TRBJ2-7|TRBV6-6
CASTAGIYEQYF
TGTGCCAGCACGGCGGGGATCTACGAGCAGTACTTC
>TRBD1|few|TRBJ1-6|TRBV9
CASSTSGQGGSPLHF
TGTGCCAGCAGCACGAGCGGACAGGGAGGGTCACCCCTCCACTTT
>TRBD1|few|TRBJ1-5|TRBV7-3
CASSLVQGRGSNQPQHF
TGTGCCAGCAGCTTAGTTCAGGGCAGGGGGAGCAATCAGCCCCAGCATTTT
>TRBD1|NA|TRBJ1-2|TRBV19
CASGTGANYGYTF
TGTGCCAGTGGGACAGGGGCCAACTATGGCTACACCTTC
>TRBD1|NA|TRBJ2-7|TRBV29-1
CSARTGLREQYF
TGCAGCGCGCGGACAGGGCTGAGGGAGCAGTACTTC
>NA|NA|TRBJ1-1|TRBV6-5
CASSQGLNTEAFF
TGTGCCAGCAGTCAGGGGTTGAACACTGAAGCTTTCTTT
>TRBD2|NA|TRBJ2-7|TRBV30
CAWSGGGPVYEQYF
TGTGCCTGGAGTGGCGGGGGGCCGGTCTACGAGCAGTACTTC
>TRBD1|NA|TRBJ1-2|TRBV7-9
CASSLTDSKGARGYTF
TGTGCCAGCAGCTTAACTGATTCCAAGGGGGCTCGAGGCTACACCTTC
>TRBD2|NA|TRBJ2-2|TRBV27
CASRLTGGRTGELFF
TGTGCCAGCCGCCTCACGGGGGGGCGGACCGGGGAGCTGTTTTTT
>NA|NA|TRBJ2-2|TRBV9
CASSVDPAGTLVGELFF
TGTGCCAGCAGCGTAGACCCCGCAGGGACTCTGGTCGGGGAGCTGTTTTTT
>TRBD2|few|TRBJ2-3|TRBV30
CAWSVGSGRADTQYF
TGTGCCTGGAGTGTTGGCAGCGGGAGGGCAGATACGCAGTATTTT
>NA|NA|TRBJ1-4|TRBV2
CASLEQGGGNEKLFF
TGTGCCAGCCTAGAGCAGGGAGGCGGCAATGAAAAACTGTTTTTT
>NA|NA|TRBJ2-7|TRBV4-1
CASSQSPSGEQYF
TGCGCCAGCAGCCAAAGCCCCTCGGGGGAGCAGTACTTC
>TRBD1|NA|TRBJ2-1|TRBV20-1
CSADRVNEQFF
TGCAGTGCGGACAGGGTCAATGAGCAGTTCTTC
>TRBD2|NA|TRBJ2-2|TRBV11-2
CASSLVIAGETGELFF
TGTGCCAGCAGCTTAGTCATAGCGGGGGAAACCGGGGAGCTGTTTTTT
>TRBD2|NA|TRBJ2-5|TRBV2
CASSAGRAQETQYF
TGTGCCAGCAGTGCCGGGAGGGCCCAAGAGACCCAGTACTTC